One sample yielded the 5 T cell receptor beta chains listed below, sequenced in a study of blood T cell repertoires in COVID-19. Assay: immunoSEQ multiplex PCR; the TCRdb copy retains only in-frame clones and omits some. The repertoire has about 230,000 clones, approximately 80% of them found once; the top ten carry approximately 1.8%. Sequencing was carried out using PBMCs or T cells enriched from blood (not recorded which). These receptors originate from a man in his sixties who had recovered from COVID-19.

V is TRBV15 and J is TRBJ2-7; D is uncertain. V was clipped by 3 bases and J by 9 bases, with 24 bases between them. Germline V gene data show CDR1 as LNHNV and CDR2 as YYDKDF (reference sequence). The CDR3 covers 16 residues. CDR3 sequence reads: CATSSPIGLRPSTQYF. The CDR3 coding sequence is TGTGCCACCAGCAGTCCAATCGGGTTACGGCCCTCGACGCAGTACTTC.

This clone was recorded a few times. This chain connects TRBV4-2 to TRBJ2-5; 11 bases map to TRBD2. Germline lookup yields CDR1 LGHNA and CDR2 YNFKEQ. The CDR3 loop spans 17 amino acids. V lost 6 bases, J lost 4 bases, and 13 bases stayed unmatched. The CDR3 sequence: CASRRNSLAGAGETQYF. CDR3 sequence (DNA): TGTGCCAGCAGGCGGAACTCACTAGCGGGGGCGGGAGAGACCCAGTACTTC.

The gene calls are TRBV6-2 or TRBV6-3 and TRBJ1-5; TRBD1 matches at 8 bases. Germline CDR1 is MNHEY and CDR2 is SVGEGT. Trimming took 4 bases from V and 7 from J; bases not matched to a gene: 9. The CDR3 covers 15 residues. This CDR3 reads CASSWTGKGRQPQHF. The CDR3 bases are TGTGCCAGCAGTTGGACAGGGAAAGGGAGGCAGCCCCAGCATTTT.

The rearrangement joins TRBV4-3 to TRBJ1-3; D possibly corresponds to TRBD1 (6 bases). Trimming pared 6 bases from V and 4 bases from J, leaving 16 bases between. CDR1 and CDR2 from the germline V gene are LGHNA and YSLEER. This CDR3 is built from 15 residues. The CDR3 DNA reads TGCGCCAGCAGTCCTAGGGGGGGACTCGGAAACACCATATATTTT. This translates into CASSPRGGLGNTIYF.

This clone has more than one count but fewer than ten. The gene calls are TRBV11-3 and TRBJ2-7, with a tentative D call TRBD2 (6 bases). The ends were cut back, 6 bases at V and 3 bases at J, with 15 bases in the middle. The V gene's germline CDR1 is SGHNT and CDR2 YENEEA. The CDR3 consists of 14 residues. CDR3 DNA: TGTGCCAGCAGTTCACGCCGGGGGAACTACGAGCAGTACTTC. Translated: CASSSRRGNYEQYF. Combining the CDR3 with reference TRBV11-3 and TRBJ2-7 gives the whole variable domain EAGVVQSPRYKIIEKKQPVAFWCNPISGHNTLYWYLQNLGQGPELLIRYENEEAVDDSQLPKDRFSAERLKGVDSTLKIQPAELGDSAVYLCASSSRRGNYEQYFGPGTRLTVT.